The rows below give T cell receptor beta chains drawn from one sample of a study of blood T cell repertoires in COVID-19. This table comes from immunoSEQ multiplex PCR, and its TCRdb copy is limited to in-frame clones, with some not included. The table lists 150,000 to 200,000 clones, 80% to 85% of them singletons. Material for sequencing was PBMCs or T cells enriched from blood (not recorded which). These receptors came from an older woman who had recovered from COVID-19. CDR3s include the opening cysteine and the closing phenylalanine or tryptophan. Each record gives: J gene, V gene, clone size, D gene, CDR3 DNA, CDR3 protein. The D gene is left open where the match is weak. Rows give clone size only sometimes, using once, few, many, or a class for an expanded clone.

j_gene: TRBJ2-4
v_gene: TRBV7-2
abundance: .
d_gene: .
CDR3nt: TGTGCCAGCAGCTTAGTAAGTGGACTAGCCAAAAACATTCAGTACTTC
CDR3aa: CASSLVSGLAKNIQYF

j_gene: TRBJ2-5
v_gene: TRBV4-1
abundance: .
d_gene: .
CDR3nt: TGCGCCAGCAGCAACCTACAGGGCACCCAGTACTTC
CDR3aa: CASSNLQGTQYF

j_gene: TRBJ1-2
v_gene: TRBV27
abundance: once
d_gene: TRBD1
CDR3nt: TGTGCCAGCAGTCGCGGACAGGTCTATGGCTACACCTTC
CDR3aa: CASSRGQVYGYTF

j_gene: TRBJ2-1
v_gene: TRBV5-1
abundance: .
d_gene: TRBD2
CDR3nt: TGCGCCAGCAGCTTGGGAGGGACCGGGGGGTACGATGAGCAGTTCTTC
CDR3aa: CASSLGGTGGYDEQFF

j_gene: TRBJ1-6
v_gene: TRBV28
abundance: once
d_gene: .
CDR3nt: TGTGCCAGCAGTTTGGGGCTGAGAAATTCACCCCTCCACTTT
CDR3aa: CASSLGLRNSPLHF

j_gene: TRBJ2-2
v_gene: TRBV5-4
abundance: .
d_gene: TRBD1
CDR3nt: TGTGCCAGCAGCCTGACAGGGGGCAACACCGGGGAGCTGTTTTTT
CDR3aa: CASSLTGGNTGELFF

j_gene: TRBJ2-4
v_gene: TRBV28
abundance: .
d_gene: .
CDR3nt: TGTGCCAGCAGTTTCCGAGGGTTAGACAAAAACATTCAGTACTTC
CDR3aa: CASSFRGLDKNIQYF

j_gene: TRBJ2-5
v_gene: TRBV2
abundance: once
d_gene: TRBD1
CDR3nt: TGTGCCAGCAGGGACAGGGGAGGGGGAGAGACCCAGTACTTC
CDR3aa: CASRDRGGGETQYF

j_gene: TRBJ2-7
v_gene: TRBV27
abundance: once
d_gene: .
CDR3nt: TGTGCCAGCAGTTTGGCAGATACCTACGAGCAGTACTTC
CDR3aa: CASSLADTYEQYF

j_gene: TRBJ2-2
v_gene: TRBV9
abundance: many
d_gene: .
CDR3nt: TGTGCCAGCAGCGTCGAGGTCGTGGGGGAGCTGTTTTTT
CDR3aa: CASSVEVVGELFF

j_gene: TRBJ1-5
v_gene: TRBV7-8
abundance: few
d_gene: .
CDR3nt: TGTGCCAGCAGCCCCTCTACCTCCCCATATAGCAATCAGCCCCAGCATTTT
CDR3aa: CASSPSTSPYSNQPQHF

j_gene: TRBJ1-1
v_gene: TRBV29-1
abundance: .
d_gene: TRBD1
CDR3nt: TGCAGCGTTATCGGGACAGGAAGCACTGAAGCTTTCTTT
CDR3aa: CSVIGTGSTEAFF

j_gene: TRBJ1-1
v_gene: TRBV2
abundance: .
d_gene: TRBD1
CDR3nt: TGTGCCAGCACCGTTGACAGGGGAGATGGTGAAGCTTTCTTT
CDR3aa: CASTVDRGDGEAFF

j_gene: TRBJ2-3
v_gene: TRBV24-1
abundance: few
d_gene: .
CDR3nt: TGTGCCACCAGTGATTTCTTTGAGGGGGCAGATACGCAGTATTTT
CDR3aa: CATSDFFEGADTQYF

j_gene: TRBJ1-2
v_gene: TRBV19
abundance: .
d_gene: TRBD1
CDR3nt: TGTGCCAGTCGGGACAGCATTAACTATGGCTACACCTTC
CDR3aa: CASRDSINYGYTF

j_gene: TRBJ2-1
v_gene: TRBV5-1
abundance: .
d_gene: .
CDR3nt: TGCGCCAGCAGCTTGGGGGGTGGGAGCTCCTACAATGAGCAGTTCTTC
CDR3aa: CASSLGGGSSYNEQFF

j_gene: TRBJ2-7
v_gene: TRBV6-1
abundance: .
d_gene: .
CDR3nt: TGTGCCAGCAGTGAAGGGGTCGATCATGGAGGGTTGTACTTC
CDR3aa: CASSEGVDHGGLYF

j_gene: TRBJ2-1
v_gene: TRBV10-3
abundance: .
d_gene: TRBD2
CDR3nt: TGTGCCATCAGTGAGCGGGTAGGGGGACTAGCGGGAGGTGGCAATGAGCAGTTCTTC
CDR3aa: CAISERVGGLAGGGNEQFF

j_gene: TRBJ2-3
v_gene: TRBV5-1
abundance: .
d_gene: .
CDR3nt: TGCGCCAGCAGAGCTTTCAGGGTCACAGATACGCAGTATTTT
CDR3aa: CASRAFRVTDTQYF

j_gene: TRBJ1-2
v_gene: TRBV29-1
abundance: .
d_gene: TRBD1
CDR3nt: TGCAGCGTCGCCGGGACAGGGGGCCTTGGCTACACCTTC
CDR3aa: CSVAGTGGLGYTF

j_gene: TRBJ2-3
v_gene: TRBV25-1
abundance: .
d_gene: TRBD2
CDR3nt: TGTGCCAGCAGCAATTATGTCGGGGGGAGCACAGATACGCAGTATTTT
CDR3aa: CASSNYVGGSTDTQYF

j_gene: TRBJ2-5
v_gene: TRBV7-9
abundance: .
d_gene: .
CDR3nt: TGTGCCAGCAGCTTAGCGTTCGCAGCGCAAGAGACCCAGTACTTC
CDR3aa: CASSLAFAAQETQYF

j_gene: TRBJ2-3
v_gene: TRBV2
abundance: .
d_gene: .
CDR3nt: TGTGCCAGCAGCCCCCAATCAGATACGCAGTATTTT
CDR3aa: CASSPQSDTQYF

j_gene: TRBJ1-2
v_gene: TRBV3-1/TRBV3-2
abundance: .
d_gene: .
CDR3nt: TGTGCCAGCAGCCAACCTTGGGCGGGCTATGGCTACACCTTC
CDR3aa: CASSQPWAGYGYTF

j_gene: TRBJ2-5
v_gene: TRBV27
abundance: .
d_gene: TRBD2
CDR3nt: TGTGCCAGCAGTTTTGCGGGAGGGCGCCAAGAGACCCAGTACTTC
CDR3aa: CASSFAGGRQETQYF

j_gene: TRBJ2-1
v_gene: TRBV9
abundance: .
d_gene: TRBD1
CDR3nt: TGTGCCAGCAGCGCCCAAAGGACAGGTTTACACAATGAGCAGTTCTTC
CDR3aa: CASSAQRTGLHNEQFF

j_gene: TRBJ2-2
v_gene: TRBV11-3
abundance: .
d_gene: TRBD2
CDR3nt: TGTGCCAGCAGCTCGGGGGGTCAAGGCACCGGGGAGCTGTTTTTT
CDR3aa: CASSSGGQGTGELFF

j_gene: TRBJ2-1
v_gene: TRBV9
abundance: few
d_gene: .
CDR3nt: TGTGCCAGCAGCGAGGGCGGCGCGGGGAATGTGAATGAGCAGTTCTTC
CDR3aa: CASSEGGAGNVNEQFF

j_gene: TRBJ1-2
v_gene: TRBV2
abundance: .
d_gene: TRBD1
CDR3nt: TGTGCCAGCAGTCCACTAACAGGGGATCATGGCTACACCTTC
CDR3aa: CASSPLTGDHGYTF

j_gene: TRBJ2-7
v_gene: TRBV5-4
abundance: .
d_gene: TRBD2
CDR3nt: TGTGCCAGCAGCGACTCTAGCGGGTTCTCCTACGAGCAGTACTTC
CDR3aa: CASSDSSGFSYEQYF

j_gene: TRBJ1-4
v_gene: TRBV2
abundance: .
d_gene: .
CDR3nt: TGTGCCAGCACTACAGGTCTCGGTGAAAAACTGTTTTTT
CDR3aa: CASTTGLGEKLFF

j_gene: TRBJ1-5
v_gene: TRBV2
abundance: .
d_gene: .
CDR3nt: TGTGCCAGCAGTGATCTGGGCCCCGGCCAGCATTTT
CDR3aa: CASSDLGPGQHF

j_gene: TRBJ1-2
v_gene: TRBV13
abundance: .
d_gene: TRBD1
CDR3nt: TGTGCCAGCAGCTCCCGGACAGGGGTAGGCTACACCTTC
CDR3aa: CASSSRTGVGYTF

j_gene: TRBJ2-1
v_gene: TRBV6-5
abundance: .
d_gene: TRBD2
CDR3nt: TGTGCCAGCAGTTACAGTACTAGCGGCTACAATGAGCAGTTCTTC
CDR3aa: CASSYSTSGYNEQFF

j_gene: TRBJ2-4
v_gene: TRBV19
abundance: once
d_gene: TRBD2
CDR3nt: TGTGCCAGTAGTCCCCGGGGAGGGGAGGCTACCAAAAACATTCAGTACTTC
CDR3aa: CASSPRGGEATKNIQYF

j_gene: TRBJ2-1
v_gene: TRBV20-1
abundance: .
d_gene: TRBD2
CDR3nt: TGCAGTGCTAGTAGGGGGTTCCCGGGAGGGATCAATGAGCAGTTCTTC
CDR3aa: CSASRGFPGGINEQFF

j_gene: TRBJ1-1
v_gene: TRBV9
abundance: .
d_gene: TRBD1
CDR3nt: TGTGCCAGCAGCCCGGGACAGGGGGGTGTAGCTGAAGCTTTCTTT
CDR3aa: CASSPGQGGVAEAFF

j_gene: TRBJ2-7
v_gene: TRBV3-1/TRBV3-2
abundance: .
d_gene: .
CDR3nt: TGTGCCAGCAGCCAAGTCCAGGGGTACGAGCAGTACTTC
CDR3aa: CASSQVQGYEQYF

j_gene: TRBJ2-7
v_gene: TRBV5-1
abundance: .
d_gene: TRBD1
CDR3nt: TGCGCCAGCAGCGGGGGGGACAGGGATGTTGGCGAGCAGTACTTC
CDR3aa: CASSGGDRDVGEQYF

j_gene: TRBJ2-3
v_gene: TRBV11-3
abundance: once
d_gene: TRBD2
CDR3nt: TGTGCCAGCAGCTCTAGCGGGAGCGGGTCAGATACGCAGTATTTT
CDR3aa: CASSSSGSGSDTQYF

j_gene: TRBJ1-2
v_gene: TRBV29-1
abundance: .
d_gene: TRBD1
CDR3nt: TGCAGCGTTGAAGACGGCAGGGGGTATGGCTACACCTTC
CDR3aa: CSVEDGRGYGYTF

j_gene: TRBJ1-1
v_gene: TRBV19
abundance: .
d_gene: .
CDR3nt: TGTGCCAGTAGTATTTCGGGTTCGACTGAAGCTTTCTTT
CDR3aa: CASSISGSTEAFF

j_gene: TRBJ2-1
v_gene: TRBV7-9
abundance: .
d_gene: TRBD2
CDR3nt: TGTGCCAGCAGCTTACGCCGGACTAGCGGGAAATCCTACAATGAGCAGTTCTTC
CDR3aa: CASSLRRTSGKSYNEQFF

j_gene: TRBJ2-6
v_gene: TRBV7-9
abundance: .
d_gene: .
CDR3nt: TGTGCCAGCAGCTCCCCTCCCGGACACAAGAGCTCTGGGGCCAACGTCCTGACTTTC
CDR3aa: CASSSPPGHKSSGANVLTF

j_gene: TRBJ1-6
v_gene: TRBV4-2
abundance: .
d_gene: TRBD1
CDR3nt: TGTGCCAGCACGCTGGGACAGGGGCATTCACCCCTCCACTTT
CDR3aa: CASTLGQGHSPLHF

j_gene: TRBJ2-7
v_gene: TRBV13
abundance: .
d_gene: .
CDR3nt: TGTGCCAGCAGCTCAGGACAGCCTTACGAGCAGTACTTC
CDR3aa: CASSSGQPYEQYF

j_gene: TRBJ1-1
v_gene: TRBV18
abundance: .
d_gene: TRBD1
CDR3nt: TGTGCCAGCTACAAGGGACAGACCAACACTGAAGCTTTCTTT
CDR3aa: CASYKGQTNTEAFF